This TCR beta chain derives from a study of T cells in Graves' hyperthyroidism and ophthalmopathy. This clonotype was seen at least ten times. A clone one base away is much larger, so this may be a read error. Inclusion characteristics of ophthalmopathy patients comprised a Clinical Activity Score of at least 3, a NOSPECS grade of at least 4, and duration under 3 months. For the diagnoses, clinical symptoms, serum thyroxine and TRAb, thyroid ultrasound and orbital computed tomography were used. V dropped 5 bases and J dropped 2; count of bases not matched to a gene: 9. The CDR3 has 15 amino acids. Germline CDR1 and CDR2: SEHNR and FQNEAQ (reference sequence). TCR beta CDR3 regions were amplified from RNA transcripts. HTBI primers were used for first-round RT-PCR of the TCR CDR3. From the multiplex PCR reads, TCRdb called clonotypes with MiXCR, one entry per CDR3 protein. The sample records 40,000 to 60,000 distinct CDR3 sequences, approximately 52% being singletons.

Sequencing was carried out using blood. V is TRBV7-9 and J is TRBJ2-7, with 7 bases identical to TRBD1. The origin of this receptor is a woman aged 50 to 60 with Graves' ophthalmopathy. The CDR3 nucleotides read TGTGCCAGCAGCCCAAAGGGGGCGGCTGCCTACGAGCAGTACTTC. Translation: CASSPKGAAAYEQYF.